This T cell receptor beta chain was observed in a study of T cell changes during pregnancy in multiple sclerosis. Sequenced by immunoSEQ multiplex PCR; TCRdb stores in-frame clones only, minus some. The sample shows some 77,000 clones, about 92% of them seen only once. The CDR3 is 22 amino acids. Germline CDR1 MNHEY, CDR2 SMNVEV (reference sequence). Unmatched junction bases numbered 17, after V lost 4 bases and J lost 1 base. The sequence came from a female donor in good health, enrolled as a control in a pregnancy study. Sequenced material: peripheral blood, taken after pregnancy. The chain links TRBV27 to TRBJ2-3, with 16 bases lining up with TRBD2. The CDR3 protein is CASSSTPPRGLAGGPGTDTQYF. As DNA, the CDR3 is TGTGCCAGCAGTTCAACACCACCCCGGGGACTAGCGGGAGGGCCGGGCACAGATACGCAGTATTTT.